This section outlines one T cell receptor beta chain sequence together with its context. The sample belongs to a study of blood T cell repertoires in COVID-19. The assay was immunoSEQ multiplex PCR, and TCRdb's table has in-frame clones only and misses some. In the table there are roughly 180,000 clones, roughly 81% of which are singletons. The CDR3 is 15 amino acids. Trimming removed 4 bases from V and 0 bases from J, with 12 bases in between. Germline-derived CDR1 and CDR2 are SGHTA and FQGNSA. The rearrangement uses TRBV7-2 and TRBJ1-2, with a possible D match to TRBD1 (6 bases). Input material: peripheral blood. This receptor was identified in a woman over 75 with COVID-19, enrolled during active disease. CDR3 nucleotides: TGTGCCAGCAGCTCCTGGGACATCACTAACTATGGCTACACCTTC. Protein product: CASSSWDITNYGYTF.